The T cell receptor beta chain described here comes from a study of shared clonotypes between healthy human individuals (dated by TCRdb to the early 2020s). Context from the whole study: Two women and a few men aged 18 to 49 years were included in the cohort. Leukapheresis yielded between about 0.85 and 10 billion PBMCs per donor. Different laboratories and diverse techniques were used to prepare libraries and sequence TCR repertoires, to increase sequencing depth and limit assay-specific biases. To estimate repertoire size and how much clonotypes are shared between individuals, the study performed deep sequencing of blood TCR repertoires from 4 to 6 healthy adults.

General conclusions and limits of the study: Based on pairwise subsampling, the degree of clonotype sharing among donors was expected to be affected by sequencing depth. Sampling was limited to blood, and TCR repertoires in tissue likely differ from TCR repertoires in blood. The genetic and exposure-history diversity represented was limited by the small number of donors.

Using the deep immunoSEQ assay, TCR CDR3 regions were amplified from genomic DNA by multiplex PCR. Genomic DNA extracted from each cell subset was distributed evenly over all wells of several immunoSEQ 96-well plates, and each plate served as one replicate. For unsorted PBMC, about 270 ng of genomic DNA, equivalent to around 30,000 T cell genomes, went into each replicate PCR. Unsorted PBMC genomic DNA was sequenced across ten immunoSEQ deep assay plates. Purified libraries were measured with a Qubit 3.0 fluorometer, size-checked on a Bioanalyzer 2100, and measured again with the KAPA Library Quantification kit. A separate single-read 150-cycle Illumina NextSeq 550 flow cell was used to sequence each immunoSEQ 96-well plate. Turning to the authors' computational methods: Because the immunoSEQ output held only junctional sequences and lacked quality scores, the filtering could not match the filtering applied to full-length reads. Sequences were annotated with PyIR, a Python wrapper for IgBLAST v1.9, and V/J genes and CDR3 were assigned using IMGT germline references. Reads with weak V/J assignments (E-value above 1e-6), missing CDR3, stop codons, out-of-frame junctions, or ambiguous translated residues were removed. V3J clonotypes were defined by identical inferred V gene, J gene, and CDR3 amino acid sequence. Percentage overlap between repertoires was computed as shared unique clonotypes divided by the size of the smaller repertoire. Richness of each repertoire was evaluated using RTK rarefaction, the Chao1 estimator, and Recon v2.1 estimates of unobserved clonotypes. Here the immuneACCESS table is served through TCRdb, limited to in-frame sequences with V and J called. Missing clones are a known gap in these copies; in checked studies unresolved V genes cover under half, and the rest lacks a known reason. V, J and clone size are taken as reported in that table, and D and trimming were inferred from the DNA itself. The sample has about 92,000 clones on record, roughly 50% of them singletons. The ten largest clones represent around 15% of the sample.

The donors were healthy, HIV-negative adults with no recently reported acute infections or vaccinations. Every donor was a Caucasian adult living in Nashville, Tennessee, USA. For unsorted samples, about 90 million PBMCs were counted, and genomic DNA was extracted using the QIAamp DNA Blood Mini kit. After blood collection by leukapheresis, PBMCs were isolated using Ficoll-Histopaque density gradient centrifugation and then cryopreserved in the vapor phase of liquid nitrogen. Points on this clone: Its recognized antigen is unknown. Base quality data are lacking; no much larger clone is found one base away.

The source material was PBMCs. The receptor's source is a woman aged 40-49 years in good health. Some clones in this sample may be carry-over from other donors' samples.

The nucleotide sequence is TGTGCCAGCAGTTACGTGGCAGGCTACTACTACGAGCAGTACTTC. Translated, this is CASSYVAGYYYEQYF. The chain is encoded by TRBV6-5 joined to TRBJ2-5; the D gene cannot be resolved reliably. The end of the DNA is better explained by TRBJ2-7, so the J call may be wrong. The CDR3, cysteine through phenylalanine, is 15 amino acids long. Here the CDR3 DNA is all that survives: 45 bases in frame from base 1. CDR1 and CDR2 (MNHEY, SVGAGI) derive from the germline V gene.